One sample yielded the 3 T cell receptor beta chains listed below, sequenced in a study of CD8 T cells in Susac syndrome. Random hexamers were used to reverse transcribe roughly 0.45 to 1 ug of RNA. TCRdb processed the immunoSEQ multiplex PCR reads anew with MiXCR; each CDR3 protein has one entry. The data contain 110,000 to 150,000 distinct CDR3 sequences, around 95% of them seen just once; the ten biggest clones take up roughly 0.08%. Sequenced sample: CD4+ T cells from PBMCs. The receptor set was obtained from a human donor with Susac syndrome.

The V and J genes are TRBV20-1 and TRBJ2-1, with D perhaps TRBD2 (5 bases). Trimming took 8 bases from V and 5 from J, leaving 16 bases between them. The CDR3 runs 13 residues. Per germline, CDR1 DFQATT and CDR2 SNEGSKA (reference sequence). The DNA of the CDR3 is TGCAGTCTGGTGGACTGGGCAAACAATGAGCAGTTCTTC. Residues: CSLVDWANNEQFF.

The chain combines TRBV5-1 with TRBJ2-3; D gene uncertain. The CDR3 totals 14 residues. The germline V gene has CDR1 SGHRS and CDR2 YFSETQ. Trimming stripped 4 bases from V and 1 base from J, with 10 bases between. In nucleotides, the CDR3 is TGCGCCAGCAGCCCGGGTGACGGCACAGATACGCAGTATTTT. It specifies CASSPGDGTDTQYF.

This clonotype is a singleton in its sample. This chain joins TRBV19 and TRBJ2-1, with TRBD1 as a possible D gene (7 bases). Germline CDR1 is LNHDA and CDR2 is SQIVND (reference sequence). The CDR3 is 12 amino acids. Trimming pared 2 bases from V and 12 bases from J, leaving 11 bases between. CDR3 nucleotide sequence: TGTGCCAGTAGTATACCCCAGGGGGGGCAGTTCTTC. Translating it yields CASSIPQGGQFF.